Following are 32 T cell receptor beta chains from one sample sequenced in a study of blood T cells in healthy people across ages. A second PCR of about 7 to 12 cycles used a sample-barcoded 5' primer and a J-beta primer mix. A single record per CDR3 protein comes from TCRdb applying MiXCR to the 5' RACE reads. The table includes about 290,000 distinct CDR3 sequences, less than 30% detected once. What was sequenced was blood. These receptors were taken from a woman in her sixties or seventies in good health.

The chain has TRBV6-5 and TRBJ2-7; no clear D gene. The CDR3 sequence is 14 residues long. V was cut by 6 bases and J by 2 bases, with 14 bases left in between. Germline CDR1 MNHEY, CDR2 SVGAGI. CDR3 in DNA: TGTGCCAGCAGACCCTCGGCGGATCCCTACGAGCAGTACTTC. This encodes CASRPSADPYEQYF.

V usage is TRBV10-3 and J usage is TRBJ2-3; 10 nucleotides align to TRBD2. Trimming at V came to 4 bases and at J to 4 bases, leaving 5 bases not matched to a gene. Germline CDR1 and CDR2: ENHRY and SYGVKD. The CDR3 loop spans 15 amino acids. The CDR3 loop is CAISASGSPSDTQYF. In DNA, the CDR3 is TGTGCCATCAGTGCTAGCGGGAGTCCCTCAGATACGCAGTATTTT.

The table lists this clonotype with many counts. This sequence joins TRBV6-5 and TRBJ1-2, with 11 bases fitting TRBD1. The CDR3 consists of 17 residues. V gave up 2 bases and J gave up 4 bases; unmatched junction bases: 9. CDR1 and CDR2 from the germline V gene are MNHEY and SVGAGI. The CDR3 DNA reads TGTGCCAGCAGTTACGTCTGGACAGGGGGCTCGGTCTATGGCTACACCTTC. It translates to CASSYVWTGGSVYGYTF.

A word on this clonotype: This may stem from a read error, because a much larger clone lies one nucleotide away. This sequence joins TRBV20-1 and TRBJ2-5, with a weak D call TRBD2 (5 bases). CDR3 length: 11 residues. Germline V lookup: CDR1 DFQATT, CDR2 SNEGSKA (reference sequence). CDR3 sequence reads: CSAIQEETQCF. Written as DNA, the CDR3 is TGCAGTGCTATTCAGGAGGAGACCCAGTGCTTC.

This clonotype was detected ten times or more. The V gene is TRBV7-3, the J gene TRBJ2-5; TRBD2 is a possible D gene (6 bases). This CDR3 has 15 amino acids. Looked up from germline, CDR1 is SGHTA and CDR2 is FQGTGA. V dropped 1 base and J dropped 5 bases, with 14 bases sitting between them. Written as DNA, the CDR3 is TGTGCCAGCAGCTTAATGGCGGAGGGCGGGGAGACCCAGTACTTC. Its protein is CASSLMAEGGETQYF.

The chain has TRBV20-1 and TRBJ2-6; D possibly corresponds to TRBD2 (6 bases). V gave up 3 bases and J gave up 0 bases, with 9 bases separating them. This CDR3 has 15 residues. CDR1 is DFQATT and CDR2 is SNEGSKA in the germline V gene (reference sequence). CDR3: CSAREGTSGANVLTF. Here the CDR3 DNA reads TGCAGTGCTAGGGAGGGAACCTCTGGGGCCAACGTCCTGACTTTC.

The V call is TRBV15, the J call TRBJ2-5, with TRBD1 identical over 7 bases. Germline CDR1 reads LNHNV; CDR2 reads YYDKDF (reference sequence). V was clipped by 3 bases and J by 6 bases; unmatched bases: 16. CDR3 length: 17 residues. The CDR3 region has the DNA TGTGCCACCAGCAGGCATGCCTTACAGGGGTACCTGAAGACCCAGTACTTC. Encoded protein: CATSRHALQGYLKTQYF.

The chain uses TRBV4-1 and TRBJ1-4; D might be TRBD1 (6 bases). The germline V and J ends were trimmed by 0 bases and 7 bases, with 15 bases remaining between them. The CDR3 length is 16 residues. Per germline, CDR1 MGHRA and CDR2 YSYEKL. CDR3 sequence reads: CASSQEVGTFAEKLFF. The CDR3 bases are TGCGCCAGCAGCCAAGAGGTTGGGACATTCGCTGAAAAACTGTTTTTT.

This clonotype was detected a few times. This sequence joins TRBV20-1 and TRBJ2-6, with unresolved D. This CDR3 has 17 amino acids. From germline, CDR1 is DFQATT and CDR2 SNEGSKA (reference sequence). V gave up 2 bases and J gave up 4 bases, with 18 bases separating them. In DNA form, the CDR3 reads TGCAGTGCTAGAAAGGCCGGCCTCCTGGAAGGGGCCAACGTCCTGACTTTC. It translates to CSARKAGLLEGANVLTF.

This clonotype was counted ten times or more. The rearrangement links TRBV7-2 to TRBJ2-7; weak D call: TRBD2 (6 bases). V was clipped by 5 bases and J by 9 bases, with 17 bases between them. The germline V gene has CDR1 SGHTA and CDR2 FQGNSA. CDR3 length: 13 amino acids. This CDR3 reads CASSLRQEGTQYF. CDR3 sequence (DNA): TGTGCCAGCAGCCTCCGGCAGGAGGGCACGCAGTACTTC.

CDR3 nucleotides: TGTGCCAGCAGTGAAGCTTCACGCCTAGCCAAAAACATTCAGTACTTC. It is translated as CASSEASRLAKNIQYF. The chain couples TRBV6-1 to TRBJ2-4; D is unclear. The ends were cut back, 0 bases at V and 0 bases at J, with 9 bases in the middle. This CDR3 region has 16 residues. Per the germline V gene, CDR1 is MNHNS and CDR2 is SASEGT.

This clonotype has only a few counts. The rearrangement joins TRBV2 to TRBJ2-1, with 9 bases fitting TRBD2. Trimming took 8 bases from V and 6 from J; bases not matched to a gene: 11. Germline CDR1 reads SNHLY; CDR2 reads FYNNEI. The CDR3 has 15 residues. DNA of the CDR3: TGTGCCAGCTCAGTAGCGGGAGATAGGATCAATGAGCAGTTCTTC. It encodes CASSVAGDRINEQFF.

This clonotype came up many times. V usage is TRBV7-8 and J usage is TRBJ2-5; D may be TRBD1 (6 bases). This CDR3 is built from 13 residues. Germline CDR1 is SGHVS and CDR2 is FQNEAQ. The V end was cut by 1 base, the J end by 4 bases, with 7 bases between. The CDR3 reads CASSLEQGETQYF. The CDR3 DNA is TGTGCCAGCAGCTTAGAACAGGGAGAGACCCAGTACTTC.

This clonotype was recorded a few times. The V and J genes are TRBV7-2 and TRBJ2-5; 12 nucleotides align to TRBD2. The J call may be mistaken, given a closer DNA end match to TRBJ2-7. The CDR3 is 16 residues long. CDR1 is SGHTA and CDR2 is FQGNSA in the germline V gene. CDR3 amino acids: CASSLGLAGLSYEQYF. The CDR3 nucleotides are TGTGCCAGCAGCTTGGGACTAGCGGGTCTCTCCTACGAGCAGTACTTC.

This clonotype was recorded a few times. This chain links TRBV27 with TRBJ2-7; TRBD1 matches at 8 bases. CDR1 and CDR2 (germline): MNHEY, SMNVEV (reference sequence). This CDR3 contains 14 residues. J lost 4 bases, V lost 6 bases, and 8 bases had no gene match. The CDR3 DNA is TGTGCCAGCAGCCAGGACAGGGTGATATACGAGCAGTACTTC. This codes for CASSQDRVIYEQYF.

The chain has TRBV7-8 and TRBJ2-1; D may be TRBD2 (6 bases). Between the trimmed V and J ends, which lost 0 bases and 2 bases, there was a span of 11 bases. The germline CDR1 and CDR2 sequences are SGHVS and FQNEAQ. The CDR3 runs 16 residues. CDR3 loop: CASSLAQRAAYNEQFF. In nucleotides, the CDR3 is TGTGCCAGCAGCTTAGCGCAGCGGGCGGCCTACAATGAGCAGTTCTTC.

CDR3 amino acids: CASSDRDSDNEQFF. As DNA, the CDR3 is TGTGCCAGCAGTGACCGGGACAGTGACAATGAGCAGTTCTTC. This chain uses TRBV28 with TRBJ2-1; TRBD1 aligns across 7 bases. The length of the CDR3 is 14 residues. Germline CDR1 is MDHEN and CDR2 is SYDVKM. The ends lost 5 bases at V and 5 bases at J; junction bases unmatched: 6.

The gene calls are TRBV15 and TRBJ2-1, with TRBD2 matching 10 bases. Germline CDR1 LNHNV, CDR2 YYDKDF (reference sequence). The CDR3 has 18 amino acids. J lost 1 base, V lost 5 bases, and 11 bases had no gene match. CDR3 residues: CATSPSSGSSKSYNEQFF. The CDR3, as DNA: TGTGCCACCAGCCCTTCTAGCGGGAGTAGTAAATCCTACAATGAGCAGTTCTTC.

V gene TRBV19 combines with J gene TRBJ2-5; tentative D call: TRBD1 (5 bases). The assigned J gene may be wrong: the sequence end matches TRBJ2-7 better. This CDR3 is 13 amino acids long. CDR1 and CDR2 (germline): LNHDA, SQIVND (reference sequence). CDR3 in amino acids: CASSTGQPLEQYF. CDR3 DNA: TGTGCCAGTAGTACCGGACAACCACTCGAGCAGTACTTC.

The rearrangement links TRBV20-1 to TRBJ2-3; D gene ambiguous. Trimming left V 5 bases short and J 1 base short, with 7 bases between. This CDR3 has 12 amino acids. CDR1 is DFQATT and CDR2 is SNEGSKA in the germline V gene (reference sequence). CDR3 region: CSAPQGTDTQYF. CDR3 in DNA: TGCAGTGCTCCCCAGGGCACAGATACGCAGTATTTT.

In the case of this clonotype: It is likely a read error, because the conserved phenylalanine at the end of the CDR3 is missing. V usage is TRBV7-2 and J usage is TRBJ2-3; D is unresolved. This CDR3 is 15 amino acids long. Germline loops: CDR1 SGHTA, CDR2 FQGNSA. The V and J ends lost 5 bases and 4 bases respectively, with 16 bases between them. In DNA, the CDR3 is TGTGCCAGCAGCCCCGAAGCCGTTCGCGCAGATACGCAGTATCTT. Protein sequence: CASSPEAVRADTQYL.

This clonotype was picked up a small number of times. The V and J genes are TRBV20-1 and TRBJ2-7; D gene unclear. This CDR3 has 15 amino acids. V dropped 2 bases and J dropped 5 bases, with 19 bases sitting between them. Looked up from germline, CDR1 is DFQATT and CDR2 is SNEGSKA (reference sequence). CDR3 sequence reads: CSARPQNIAVHEQYF. The CDR3 region has the DNA TGCAGTGCTAGACCCCAGAATATCGCGGTCCACGAGCAGTACTTC.

This chain uses TRBV20-1 with TRBJ2-3; TRBD2 agrees at 9 bases. The ends lost 0 bases at V and 3 bases at J; junction bases unmatched: 7. This CDR3 region has 16 residues. Germline CDR1 is DFQATT and CDR2 is SNEGSKA (reference sequence). The CDR3 sequence: CSARDLPSGETDTQYF. The CDR3 DNA reads as TGCAGTGCTAGAGATCTACCTAGCGGGGAAACAGATACGCAGTATTTT.

This clonotype was recorded many times. The V and J genes are TRBV28 and TRBJ2-5; D might be TRBD1 or TRBD2, each matching 5 bases. CDR1 is MDHEN, CDR2 SYDVKM, per germline. The CDR3 runs to 13 residues. Trimming stripped 8 bases from V and 4 bases from J, with 14 bases between. CDR3 sequence (DNA): TGTGCCAGCTCCGCAGGTGGGGGAGAGACCCAGTACTTC. This translates into CASSAGGGETQYF. Supplemented by reference TRBV28 and TRBJ2-5, the full variable domain reads DVKVTQSSRYLVKRTGEKVFLECVQDMDHENMFWYRQDPGLGLRLIYFSYDVKMKEKGDIPEGYSVSREKKERFSLILESASTNQTSMYLCASSAGGGETQYFGPGTRLLVL.

A few counts support this clonotype. The chain combines TRBV4-1 with TRBJ1-2; possibly TRBD1 for D (6 bases). This CDR3 comprises 15 residues. The V gene lost 1 base and the J gene lost 5 bases, with 14 bases spanning the gap. The germline V gene encodes CDR1 MGHRA and CDR2 YSYEKL. The CDR3 loop is CASSQGRGGRYGYTF. CDR3 nucleotides: TGCGCCAGCAGCCAAGGGAGGGGGGGCCGGTATGGCTACACCTTC.

The chain joins TRBV28 to TRBJ1-6; TRBD1 agrees at 10 bases. CDR3 length: 16 amino acids. Trimming took 7 bases from V and 5 from J; bases not matched to a gene: 8. Germline lookup yields CDR1 MDHEN and CDR2 SYDVKM. The CDR3 region is CASNDRGHADNSPLHF. The CDR3 nucleotides are TGTGCCAGCAATGACAGGGGGCACGCCGATAATTCACCCCTCCACTTT.

The chain uses TRBV28 and TRBJ1-1; 9 nucleotides line up with TRBD1. Per germline, CDR1 MDHEN and CDR2 SYDVKM. J lost 0 bases, V lost 8 bases, and 7 bases had no gene match. CDR3 length: 15 residues. CDR3 sequence: CASGGRQGVNTEAFF. CDR3 DNA: TGTGCCAGCGGGGGAAGACAGGGGGTGAACACTGAAGCTTTCTTT.

This clonotype was picked up a small number of times. The chain carries TRBV7-8 and TRBJ2-7, with TRBD2 matching over 8 bases. The CDR3 covers 16 residues. V dropped 5 bases and J dropped 1; count of bases not matched to a gene: 10. Per germline, CDR1 SGHVS and CDR2 FQNEAQ. The CDR3 bases are TGTGCCAGCAGCGGCAAATCTAGCGGGCGTTCCTACGAGCAGTACTTC. Protein: CASSGKSSGRSYEQYF.

As to this clonotype: Here the CDR3 omits its conserved ending phenylalanine or tryptophan, so a read error is the likely source. The chain combines TRBV19 with TRBJ2-1; 8 bases align to TRBD2. Per the germline V gene, CDR1 is LNHDA and CDR2 is SQIVND (reference sequence). The V and J ends lost 9 bases and 1 base, in that order; junction bases with no gene match: 8. The CDR3 is 15 amino acids. This chain's CDR3 is CASSSGGASYNEQFL. The CDR3 coding sequence is TGTGCCAGCTCCTCGGGGGGGGCATCCTACAATGAGCAGTTCCTC.

As DNA, the CDR3 is TGTGCCAGCAGCCAAACAGGGGGCGACTATGGCTACACCTTC. As protein: CASSQTGGDYGYTF. The J gene is TRBJ1-2, the V gene TRBV9; 9 nucleotides agree with TRBD1. J lost 3 bases, V lost 4 bases, and 4 bases had no gene match. Germline assignment: CDR1 SGDLS and CDR2 YYNGEE. CDR3 length: 14 residues.

A word on this clonotype: A clone one base away is much larger, so this may be a read error. The V call is TRBV4-2, the J call TRBJ2-1; 16 positions match TRBD2. The length of the CDR3 is 18 residues. Germline CDR1 LGHNA, CDR2 YNFKEQ. Written as DNA, the CDR3 is TGTGCCAGCAGCCAAGAGCCGGGACTAGCGGGGGGGTACAGTGAGCAGTTCTTC. It translates to CASSQEPGLAGGYSEQFF.

This clonotype has only a few counts. This sequence joins TRBV7-3 and TRBJ2-3; D tentatively reads TRBD1 or TRBD2 (5 bases each). Germline values: CDR1 SGHTA, CDR2 FQGTGA. The CDR3 runs 15 residues. Trimming took off 6 bases at V and 0 bases at J, with 13 bases between the two ends. The CDR3 sequence is CASRLTGTSTDTQYF. The CDR3 DNA reads as TGTGCCAGCAGACTTACCGGGACGAGCACAGATACGCAGTATTTT.